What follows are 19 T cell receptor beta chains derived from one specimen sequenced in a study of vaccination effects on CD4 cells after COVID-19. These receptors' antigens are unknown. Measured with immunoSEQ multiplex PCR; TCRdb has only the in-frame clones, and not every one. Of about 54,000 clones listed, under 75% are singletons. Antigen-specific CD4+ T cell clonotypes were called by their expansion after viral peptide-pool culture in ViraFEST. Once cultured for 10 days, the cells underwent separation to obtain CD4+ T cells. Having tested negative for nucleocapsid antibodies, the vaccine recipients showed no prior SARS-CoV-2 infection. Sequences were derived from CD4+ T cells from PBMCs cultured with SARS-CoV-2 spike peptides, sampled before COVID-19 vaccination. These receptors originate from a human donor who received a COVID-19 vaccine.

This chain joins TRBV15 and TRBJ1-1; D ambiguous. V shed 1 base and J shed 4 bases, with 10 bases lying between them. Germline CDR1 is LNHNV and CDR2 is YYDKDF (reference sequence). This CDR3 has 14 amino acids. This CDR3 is CATSRGRFRTEAFF. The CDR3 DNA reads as TGTGCCACCAGCAGAGGTAGGTTTCGCACTGAAGCTTTCTTT.

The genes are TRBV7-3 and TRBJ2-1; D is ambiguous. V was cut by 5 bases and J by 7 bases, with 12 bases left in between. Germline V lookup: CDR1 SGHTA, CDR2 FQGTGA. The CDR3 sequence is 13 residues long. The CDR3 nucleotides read TGTGCCAGCAGCCAAAGGGCCGGGAATGAGCAGTTCTTC. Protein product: CASSQRAGNEQFF. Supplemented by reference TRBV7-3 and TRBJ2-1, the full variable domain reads GAGVSQTPSNKVTEKGKYVELRCDPISGHTALYWYRQSLGQGPEFLIYFQGTGAADDSGLPNDRFFAVRPEGSVSTLKIQRTERGDSAVYLCASSQRAGNEQFFGPGTRLTVL.

The CDR3 here is CASSLDPRAVWSYEQYF. DNA for the CDR3: TGTGCCAGCAGCTTAGACCCCCGGGCGGTGTGGTCCTACGAGCAGTACTTC. The chain recombines TRBV11-2 with TRBJ2-7; D is unclear. CDR3 length: 17 residues. The germline V gene encodes CDR1 SGHAT and CDR2 FQNNGV. The germline V and J ends were trimmed by 0 bases and 1 base, with 16 bases remaining between them.

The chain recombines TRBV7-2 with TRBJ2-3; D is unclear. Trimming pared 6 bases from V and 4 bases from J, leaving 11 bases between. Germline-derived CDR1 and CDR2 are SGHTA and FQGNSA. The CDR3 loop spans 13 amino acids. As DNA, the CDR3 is TGTGCCAGCAGTCGAGGCGAGGCAGATACGCAGTATTTT. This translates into CASSRGEADTQYF.

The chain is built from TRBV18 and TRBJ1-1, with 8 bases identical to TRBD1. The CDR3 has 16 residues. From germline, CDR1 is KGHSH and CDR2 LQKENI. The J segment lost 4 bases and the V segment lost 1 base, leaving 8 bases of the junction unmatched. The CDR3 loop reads CASSPRGQGAPTEAFF. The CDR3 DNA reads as TGTGCCAGCTCACCACGGGGGCAGGGGGCTCCCACTGAAGCTTTCTTT.

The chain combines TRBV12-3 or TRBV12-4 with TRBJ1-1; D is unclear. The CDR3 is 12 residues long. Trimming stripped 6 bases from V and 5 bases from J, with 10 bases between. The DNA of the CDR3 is TGTGCCAGCAGCAAGGTAGGGACTGAAGCTTTCTTT. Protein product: CASSKVGTEAFF.

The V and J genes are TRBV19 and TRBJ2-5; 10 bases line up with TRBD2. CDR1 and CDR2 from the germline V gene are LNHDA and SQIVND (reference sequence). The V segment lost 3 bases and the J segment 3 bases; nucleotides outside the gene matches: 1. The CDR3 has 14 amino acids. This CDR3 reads CASSMGLAKETQYF. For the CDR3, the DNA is TGTGCCAGTAGTATGGGACTAGCGAAAGAGACCCAGTACTTC. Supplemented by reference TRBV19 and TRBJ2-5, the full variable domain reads DGGITQSPKYLFRKEGQNVTLSCEQNLNHDAMYWYRQDPGQGLRLIYYSQIVNDFQKGDIAEGYSVSREKKESFPLTVTSAQKNPTAFYLCASSMGLAKETQYFGPGTRLLVL.

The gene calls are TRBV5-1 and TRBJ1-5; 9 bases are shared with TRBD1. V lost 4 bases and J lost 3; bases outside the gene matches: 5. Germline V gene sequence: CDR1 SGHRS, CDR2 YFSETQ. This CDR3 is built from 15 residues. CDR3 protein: CASSIGQGLNQPQHF. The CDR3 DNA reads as TGCGCCAGCAGCATAGGACAGGGGCTCAATCAGCCCCAGCATTTT.

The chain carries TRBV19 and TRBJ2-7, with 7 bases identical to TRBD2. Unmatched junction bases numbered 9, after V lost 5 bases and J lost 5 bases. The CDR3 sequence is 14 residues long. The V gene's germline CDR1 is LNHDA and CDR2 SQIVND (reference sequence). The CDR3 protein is CASSVEGGRNEQYF. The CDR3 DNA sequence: TGTGCCAGTAGTGTTGAGGGAGGGCGGAACGAGCAGTACTTC.

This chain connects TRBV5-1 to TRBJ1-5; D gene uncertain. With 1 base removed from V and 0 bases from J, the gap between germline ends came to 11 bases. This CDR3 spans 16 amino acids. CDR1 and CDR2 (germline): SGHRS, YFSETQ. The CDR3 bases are TGCGCCAGCAGCTTGTCCGGCATTGATAGCAATCAGCCCCAGCATTTT. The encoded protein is CASSLSGIDSNQPQHF. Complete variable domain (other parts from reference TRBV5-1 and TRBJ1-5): KAGVTQTPRYLIKTRGQQVTLSCSPISGHRSVSWYQQTPGQGLQFLFEYFSETQRNKGNFPGRFSGRQFSNSRSEMNVSTLELGDSALYLCASSLSGIDSNQPQHFGDGTRLSIL.

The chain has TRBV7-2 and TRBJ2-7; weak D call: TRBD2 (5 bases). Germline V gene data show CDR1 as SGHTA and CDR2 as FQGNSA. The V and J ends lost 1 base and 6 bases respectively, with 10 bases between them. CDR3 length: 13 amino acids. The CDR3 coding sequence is TGTGCCAGCAGCTTAGTATTACGGGGCGAGCAGTACTTC. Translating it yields CASSLVLRGEQYF.

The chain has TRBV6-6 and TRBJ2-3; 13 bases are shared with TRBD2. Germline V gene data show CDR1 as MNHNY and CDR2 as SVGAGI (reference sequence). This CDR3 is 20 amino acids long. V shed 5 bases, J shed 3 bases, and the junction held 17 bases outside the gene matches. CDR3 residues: CASSRAVTGTSGKVTDTQYF. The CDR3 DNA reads TGTGCCAGCAGTCGAGCGGTTACCGGGACTAGCGGGAAGGTAACAGATACGCAGTATTTT.

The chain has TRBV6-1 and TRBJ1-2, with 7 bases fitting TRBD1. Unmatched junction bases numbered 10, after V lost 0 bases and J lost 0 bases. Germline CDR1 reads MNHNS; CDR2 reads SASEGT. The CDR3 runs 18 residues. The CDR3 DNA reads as TGTGCCAGCAGTGAAGCGAGGGGGCAGGGGATCTCTAACTATGGCTACACCTTC. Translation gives CASSEARGQGISNYGYTF.

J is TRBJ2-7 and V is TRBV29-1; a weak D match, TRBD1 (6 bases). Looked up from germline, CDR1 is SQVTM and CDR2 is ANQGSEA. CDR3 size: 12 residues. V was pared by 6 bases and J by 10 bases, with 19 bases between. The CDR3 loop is CSVELRTAVQYF. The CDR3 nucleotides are TGCAGCGTCGAACTGAGGACAGCTGTACAGTACTTC.

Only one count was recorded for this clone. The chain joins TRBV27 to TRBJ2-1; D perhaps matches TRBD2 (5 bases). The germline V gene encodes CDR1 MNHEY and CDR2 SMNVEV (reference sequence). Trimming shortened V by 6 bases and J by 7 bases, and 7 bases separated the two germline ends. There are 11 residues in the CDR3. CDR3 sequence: CASRAGNEQFF. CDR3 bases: TGTGCCAGCAGGGCGGGTAATGAGCAGTTCTTC.

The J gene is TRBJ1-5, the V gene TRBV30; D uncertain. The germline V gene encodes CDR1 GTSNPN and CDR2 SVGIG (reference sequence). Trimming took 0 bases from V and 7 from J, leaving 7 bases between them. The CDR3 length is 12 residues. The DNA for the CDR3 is TGTGCCTGGAGTGTCGATAACCAGCCCCAGCATTTT. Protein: CAWSVDNQPQHF.

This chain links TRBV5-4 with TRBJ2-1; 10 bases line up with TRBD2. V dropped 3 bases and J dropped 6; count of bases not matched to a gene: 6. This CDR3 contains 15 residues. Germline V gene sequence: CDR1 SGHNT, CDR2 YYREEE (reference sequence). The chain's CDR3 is CASSSSGSWVNEQFF. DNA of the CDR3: TGTGCCAGCAGCTCTAGCGGGAGTTGGGTCAATGAGCAGTTCTTC.

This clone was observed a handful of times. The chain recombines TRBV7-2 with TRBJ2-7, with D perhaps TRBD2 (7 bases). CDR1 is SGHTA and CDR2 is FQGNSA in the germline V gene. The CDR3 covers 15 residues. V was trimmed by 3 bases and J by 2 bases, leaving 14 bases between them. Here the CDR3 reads CASSFFGGAAYEQYF. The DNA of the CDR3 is TGTGCCAGCAGCTTTTTTGGGGGGGCCGCCTACGAGCAGTACTTC.

As DNA, the CDR3 is TGCAGTGCTAGTCAAGGACAGGGGATGAGCTATGGCTACACCTTC. Amino acid sequence: CSASQGQGMSYGYTF. The gene calls are TRBV20-1 and TRBJ1-2; 9 nucleotides line up with TRBD1. J gave up 4 bases and V 3 bases, and 9 bases lay outside the gene matches. CDR3 size: 15 residues. Germline CDR1 is DFQATT and CDR2 is SNEGSKA (reference sequence).